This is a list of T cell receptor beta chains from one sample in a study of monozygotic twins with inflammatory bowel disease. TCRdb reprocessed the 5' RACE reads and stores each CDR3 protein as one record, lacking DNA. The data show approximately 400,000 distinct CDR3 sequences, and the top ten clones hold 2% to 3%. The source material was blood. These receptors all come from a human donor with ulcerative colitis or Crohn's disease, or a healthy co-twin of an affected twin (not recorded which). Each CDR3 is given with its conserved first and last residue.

CDR3 protein: CASSKGGAGVTDTQYF
J gene: TRBJ2-3
V gene: TRBV7-9

CDR3 protein: CSGAPGLAFNEQFF
J gene: TRBJ2-1
V gene: TRBV20-1

CDR3 protein: CASSLVGDPRYEQYF
J gene: TRBJ2-7
V gene: TRBV5-1

CDR3 protein: CAWSEERNNRETQYF
J gene: TRBJ2-5
V gene: TRBV30

CDR3 protein: CASSISSGISYEQYF
J gene: TRBJ2-7
V gene: TRBV7-8

CDR3 protein: CASIRSGYTEAFF
J gene: TRBJ1-1
V gene: TRBV12-3/TRBV12-4

CDR3 protein: CAWSVVASTDTQYF
J gene: TRBJ2-3
V gene: TRBV30

CDR3 protein: CASSSPASGIDEQFF
J gene: TRBJ2-1
V gene: TRBV6-1

CDR3 protein: CASSLAGTAAYNEQFF
J gene: TRBJ2-1
V gene: TRBV11-2

CDR3 protein: CASRSGRNEQFF
J gene: TRBJ2-1
V gene: TRBV4-3

CDR3 protein: CASSPGASGAYYEQYF
J gene: TRBJ2-7
V gene: TRBV5-1

CDR3 protein: CASSEIYGTGRTGELFF
J gene: TRBJ2-2
V gene: TRBV6-1

CDR3 protein: CASSRLFKDRVSNQPQHF
J gene: TRBJ1-5
V gene: TRBV5-5

CDR3 protein: CSVDLGTGGNIQYF
J gene: TRBJ2-4
V gene: TRBV29-1

CDR3 protein: CSAGENGNYGYTF
J gene: TRBJ1-2
V gene: TRBV20-1